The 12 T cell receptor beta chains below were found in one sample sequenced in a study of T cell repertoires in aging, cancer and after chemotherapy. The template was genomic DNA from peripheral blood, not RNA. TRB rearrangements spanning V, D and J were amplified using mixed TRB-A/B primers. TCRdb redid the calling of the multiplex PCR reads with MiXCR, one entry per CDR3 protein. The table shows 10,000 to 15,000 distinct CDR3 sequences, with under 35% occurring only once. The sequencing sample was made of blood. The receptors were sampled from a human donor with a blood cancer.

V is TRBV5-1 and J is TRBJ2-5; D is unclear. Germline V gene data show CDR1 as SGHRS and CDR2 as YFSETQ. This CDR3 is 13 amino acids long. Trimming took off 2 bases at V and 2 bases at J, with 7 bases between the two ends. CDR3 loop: CASSLNLQETQYF. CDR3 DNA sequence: TGCGCCAGCAGCTTAAACCTACAAGAGACCCAGTACTTC. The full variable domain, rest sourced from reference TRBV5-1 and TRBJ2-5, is KAGVTQTPRYLIKTRGQQVTLSCSPISGHRSVSWYQQTPGQGLQFLFEYFSETQRNKGNFPGRFSGRQFSNSRSEMNVSTLELGDSALYLCASSLNLQETQYFGPGTRLLVL.

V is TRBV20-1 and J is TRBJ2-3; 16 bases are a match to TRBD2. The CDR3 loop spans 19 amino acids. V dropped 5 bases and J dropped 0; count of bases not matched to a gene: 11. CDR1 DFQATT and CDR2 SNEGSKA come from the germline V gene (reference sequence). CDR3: CSAGITGTSGRGSTDTQYF. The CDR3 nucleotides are TGCAGTGCTGGAATAACAGGGACTAGCGGGAGGGGCAGCACAGATACGCAGTATTTT.

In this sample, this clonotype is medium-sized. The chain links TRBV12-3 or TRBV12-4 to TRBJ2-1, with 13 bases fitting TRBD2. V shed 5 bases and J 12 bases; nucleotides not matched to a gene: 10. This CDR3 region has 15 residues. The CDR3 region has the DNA TGTGCCAGCAGTCAAGGGACTAGCGGGGCTACAGGGCAGTTCTTC. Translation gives CASSQGTSGATGQFF.

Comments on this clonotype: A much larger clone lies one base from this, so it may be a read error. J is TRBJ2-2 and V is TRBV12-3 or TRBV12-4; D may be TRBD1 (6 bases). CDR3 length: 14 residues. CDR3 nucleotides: TGTGCCACCAGTACGGGGACAAACACCGGGGAGCTGTTTTTT. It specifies CATSTGTNTGELFF.

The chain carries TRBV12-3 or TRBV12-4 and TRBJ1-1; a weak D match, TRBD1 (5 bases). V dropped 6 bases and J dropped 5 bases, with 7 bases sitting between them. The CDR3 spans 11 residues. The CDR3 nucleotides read TGTGCCAGCAGGCGACAGACTGAAGCTTTCTTT. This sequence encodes CASRRQTEAFF.

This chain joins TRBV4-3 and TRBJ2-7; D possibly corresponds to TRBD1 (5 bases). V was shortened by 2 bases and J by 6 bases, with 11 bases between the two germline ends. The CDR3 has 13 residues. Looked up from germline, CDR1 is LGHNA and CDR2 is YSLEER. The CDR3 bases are TGCGCCAGCAGCCAACTCACAGGTACCGAGCAGTACTTC. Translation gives CASSQLTGTEQYF.

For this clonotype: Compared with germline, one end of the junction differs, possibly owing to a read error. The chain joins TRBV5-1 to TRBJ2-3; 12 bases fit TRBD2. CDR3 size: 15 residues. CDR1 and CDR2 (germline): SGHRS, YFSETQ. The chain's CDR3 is CASSLLAGGLDEQYF. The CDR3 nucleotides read TGCGCCAGCAGCTTACTAGCGGGGGGTTTGGACGAGCAGTACTTT.

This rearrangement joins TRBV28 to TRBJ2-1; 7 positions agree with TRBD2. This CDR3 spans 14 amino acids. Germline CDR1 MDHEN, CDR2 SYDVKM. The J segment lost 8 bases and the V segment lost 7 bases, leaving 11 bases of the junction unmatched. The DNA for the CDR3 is TGTGCCAGCAAGACCGGGCGGCGGGAGTATGAGCAGTTCTTC. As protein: CASKTGRREYEQFF.

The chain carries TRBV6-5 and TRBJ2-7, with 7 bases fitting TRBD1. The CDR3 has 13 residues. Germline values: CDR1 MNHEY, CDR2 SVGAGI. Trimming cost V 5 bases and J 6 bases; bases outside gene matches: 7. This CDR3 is CASSNTQGSEQYF. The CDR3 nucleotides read TGTGCCAGCAGTAACACACAGGGGTCCGAGCAGTACTTC.

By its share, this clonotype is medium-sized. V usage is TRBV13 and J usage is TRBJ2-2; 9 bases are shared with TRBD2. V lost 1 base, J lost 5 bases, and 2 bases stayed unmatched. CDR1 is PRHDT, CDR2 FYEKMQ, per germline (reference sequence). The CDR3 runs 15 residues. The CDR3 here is CASSLVAGETGELFF. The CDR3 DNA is TGTGCCAGCAGCTTAGTAGCGGGAGAGACCGGGGAGCTGTTTTTT.

The CDR3 DNA sequence: TGCGCCAGCAGCTTGGCCAAACTTCCCTACGAGCAGTACTTC. Protein sequence: CASSLAKLPYEQYF. This sequence joins TRBV5-1 and TRBJ2-7, with D unresolved. The CDR3 runs to 14 residues. Germline assignment: CDR1 SGHRS and CDR2 YFSETQ. Trimming pared 0 bases from V and 2 bases from J, leaving 9 bases between.

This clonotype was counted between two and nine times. CDR3 amino acids: CASSGTSGNQPQHF. CDR3 bases: TGTGCCAGCAGTGGGACCTCCGGCAATCAGCCCCAGCATTTT. J is TRBJ1-5 and V is TRBV6-2 or TRBV6-3; D possibly corresponds to TRBD1 (5 bases). The CDR3 covers 14 residues. CDR1 and CDR2 (germline): MNHEY, SVGEGT. Trimming removed 5 bases at V and 2 bases at J, with 10 bases between.